These 22 T cell receptor beta chains were sequenced from one sample in a study of blood T cell repertoires in COVID-19. The data were produced by immunoSEQ multiplex PCR, yet TCRdb's version contains in-frame clones alone and is incomplete. Seen here are 150,000 to 200,000 clones, 65% to 90% observed once, and the top ten hold roughly 8.7%. Input material: peripheral blood. The receptors derive from a man aged 45-60 years with active or convalescent COVID-19.

This chain links TRBV19 with TRBJ1-4, with a possible D match to TRBD1 (6 bases). The V end lost 5 bases, the J end lost 5 bases, and 18 bases lay between the germline ends. This CDR3 spans 16 amino acids. Germline-derived CDR1 and CDR2 are LNHDA and SQIVND (reference sequence). The CDR3 region has the DNA TGTGCCAGTAGTCCTCGGGACATCTTGTCAAATGAAAAACTGTTTTTT. Encoded protein: CASSPRDILSNEKLFF.

The chain uses TRBV7-3 and TRBJ2-5; 7 bases align to TRBD1. This CDR3 is 14 amino acids long. Germline CDR1 and CDR2: SGHTA and FQGTGA. After removal of 6 bases from V and 6 bases from J, the junction contained 10 bases not matched to a gene. The CDR3 bases are TGTGCCAGCAGTCTCGAACAGGGGAGTAAGACCCAGTACTTC. Its translation: CASSLEQGSKTQYF.

The chain is built from TRBV4-3 and TRBJ1-2, with 7 nucleotides matching TRBD1. The CDR3 extends over 13 amino acids. V lost 4 bases, J lost 6 bases, and 5 bases stayed unmatched. Germline V gives CDR1 LGHNA, CDR2 YSLEER. The CDR3 DNA reads TGCGCCAGCAGCCCGACAGGGTTGGATGGCTACACCTTC. This codes for CASSPTGLDGYTF.

The chain is built from TRBV11-2 and TRBJ2-5, with D possibly TRBD2 on 6 matching bases. Germline V gene data show CDR1 as SGHAT and CDR2 as FQNNGV. The CDR3 is 13 amino acids. V was cut by 5 bases and J by 4 bases, with 11 bases left in between. CDR3 coding DNA: TGTGCCAGCAGCCCTGGACTATCAGAGACCCAGTACTTC. Protein: CASSPGLSETQYF.

The rearrangement uses TRBV15 and TRBJ2-1; 12 bases map to TRBD1. V was clipped by 2 bases and J by 8 bases; unmatched bases: 10. The germline CDR1 and CDR2 sequences are LNHNV and YYDKDF (reference sequence). This CDR3 is built from 17 residues. The CDR3 here is CATSRPGQGASVDEQFF. DNA of the CDR3: TGTGCCACCAGCAGACCGGGACAGGGGGCATCTGTCGATGAGCAGTTCTTC.

This rearrangement joins TRBV5-5 to TRBJ2-5; D possibly corresponds to TRBD2 (6 bases). CDR1 SGHKS and CDR2 YYEKEE come from the germline V gene (reference sequence). V was cut by 4 bases and J by 4 bases, with 14 bases left in between. This CDR3 has 14 residues. CDR3 loop: CASSGGGWRETQYF. The CDR3 DNA reads TGTGCCAGCAGCGGGGGAGGTTGGAGAGAGACCCAGTACTTC.

This clone was seen once. The rearrangement joins TRBV5-4 to TRBJ2-2; 13 bases line up with TRBD2. V lost 3 bases, J lost 8 bases, and 7 bases stayed unmatched. The germline gives CDR1 SGHNT, CDR2 YYREEE (reference sequence). The CDR3 spans 16 residues. The CDR3 protein is CASSSGLAGPGGELFF. The CDR3 nucleotides are TGTGCCAGCAGCTCGGGACTAGCGGGGCCGGGTGGGGAGCTGTTTTTT.

V usage is TRBV10-3 and J usage is TRBJ2-3; 9 bases agree with TRBD1. Germline CDR1 reads ENHRY; CDR2 reads SYGVKD. Trimming cost V 8 bases and J 4 bases; bases outside gene matches: 10. The CDR3 runs 15 residues. The chain's CDR3 is CAIAKGQGIADTQYF. The CDR3 DNA is TGTGCCATCGCTAAGGGACAGGGTATCGCAGATACGCAGTATTTT.

V is TRBV7-2 and J is TRBJ2-4; D gene unclear. The CDR3 is made up of 15 amino acids. Germline V lookup: CDR1 SGHTA, CDR2 FQGNSA. V lost 5 bases and J 0 bases, leaving 11 bases between the germline ends. The CDR3 nucleotides read TGTGCCAGCAGCCGTGAGTCGATAGCCAAAAACATTCAGTACTTC. Protein: CASSRESIAKNIQYF.

This chain links TRBV10-3 with TRBJ1-1; tentatively, D is TRBD1 (6 bases). The CDR3 spans 13 residues. V was cut by 7 bases and J by 2 bases, with 11 bases left in between. From germline, CDR1 is ENHRY and CDR2 SYGVKD. This CDR3 reads CAINRQENTEAFF. CDR3 nucleotides: TGTGCCATCAACAGACAGGAAAACACTGAAGCTTTCTTT.

The chain has TRBV28 and TRBJ1-2, with D tentatively TRBD1 (5 bases). This CDR3 contains 15 residues. CDR1 is MDHEN and CDR2 is SYDVKM in the germline V gene. Trimming left V 6 bases short and J 7 bases short, with 21 bases between. For the CDR3, the DNA is TGTGCCAGCAGAGCCCCTATTTCAGGGTCGGGTGGCTACACCTTC. Its translation is CASRAPISGSGGYTF.

The chain recombines TRBV25-1 with TRBJ2-5; 9 bases map to TRBD2. Germline V gene sequence: CDR1 MGHDK, CDR2 SYGVNS. This CDR3 has 15 residues. The V gene end was trimmed by 6 bases and the J gene end by 2 bases; junction bases not matched to a gene: 7. CDR3 residues: CASSLTSGLQETQYF. CDR3 DNA: TGTGCCAGCAGCCTGACTAGCGGACTACAAGAGACCCAGTACTTC.

V gene TRBV24-1 combines with J gene TRBJ2-7; 7 nucleotides line up with TRBD1. The trim removed 0 bases at V and 4 bases at J, leaving 5 bases unmatched. This CDR3 region has 15 residues. Germline V gene data show CDR1 as KGHDR and CDR2 as SFDVKD. DNA for the CDR3: TGTGCCACCAGTGATTTGAGAGGGGGCCTGTACGAGCAGTACTTC. Residues: CATSDLRGGLYEQYF.

The chain links TRBV5-4 to TRBJ1-4, with 7 bases identical to TRBD1. V shed 4 bases, J shed 5 bases, and the junction held 8 bases outside the gene matches. The CDR3 is 15 residues long. Per the germline V gene, CDR1 is SGHNT and CDR2 is YYREEE (reference sequence). Here the CDR3 reads CASSLMSGQNEKLFF. CDR3 bases: TGTGCCAGCAGCCTCATGTCGGGACAGAATGAAAAACTGTTTTTT.

The chain recombines TRBV28 with TRBJ1-2, with a tentative D call TRBD1 (5 bases). V shed 5 bases and J shed 5 bases, with 15 bases lying between them. Germline V gives CDR1 MDHEN, CDR2 SYDVKM. The CDR3 is 14 amino acids. The CDR3, as DNA: TGTGCCAGCAGTCCAGGGCGTACGATATATGGCTACACCTTC. Translated, it gives CASSPGRTIYGYTF.

The J gene is TRBJ1-2, the V gene TRBV6-4, with D possibly being TRBD1 (6 bases). The length of the CDR3 is 19 residues. The germline V gene encodes CDR1 MRHNA and CDR2 SNTAGT. V dropped 6 bases and J dropped 1 base, with 27 bases sitting between them. The CDR3 nucleotides are TGTGCCAGCAGAGCGACAGGAGCGAGATCCCCTGGGGATAACTATGGCTACACCTTC. This gives the protein CASRATGARSPGDNYGYTF.

The chain is built from TRBV14 and TRBJ2-7, with TRBD1 matching 10 bases. V shed 6 bases and J 1 base; nucleotides not matched to a gene: 0. The CDR3 has 13 residues. Germline V gene sequence: CDR1 SGHDN, CDR2 FVKESK. The CDR3 DNA sequence: TGTGCCAGCAGGGGACAGGGGTCCTACGAGCAGTACTTC. Translating it yields CASRGQGSYEQYF.

The rearrangement links TRBV6-5 to TRBJ1-5; weak D call: TRBD1 (6 bases). V lost 6 bases and J lost 0, with 9 bases in between. Germline CDR1 and CDR2: MNHEY and SVGAGI. The CDR3 covers 14 residues. The CDR3 loop reads CASRQGSSNQPQHF. Here the CDR3 DNA reads TGTGCCAGCAGACAGGGAAGTAGCAATCAGCCCCAGCATTTT.

This chain links TRBV10-3 with TRBJ2-1; 8 bases fit TRBD2. CDR1 and CDR2 (germline): ENHRY, SYGVKD. Trimming took 6 bases from V and 6 from J; bases not matched to a gene: 1. The CDR3 length is 12 residues. The CDR3 sequence: CAISGGGNEQFF. The CDR3 coding sequence is TGTGCCATCAGCGGGGGGGGCAATGAGCAGTTCTTC.

The chain recombines TRBV12-3 or TRBV12-4 with TRBJ1-4; 8 nucleotides align to TRBD1. The CDR3 length is 13 residues. Trimming removed 5 bases from V and 8 bases from J; junction bases left unmatched: 4. This CDR3 is CASSKGTGEKLFF. In DNA form, the CDR3 reads TGTGCCAGCAGTAAGGGGACAGGAGAAAAACTGTTTTTT.

This clone was counted only a few times. The gene calls are TRBV7-9 and TRBJ1-4; TRBD1 matches 9 bases. The CDR3 is made up of 17 amino acids. With 5 bases clipped from V and 0 bases from J, the junction kept 7 bases outside the gene matches. In germline, CDR1 is SEHNR, CDR2 FQNEAQ (reference sequence). For the CDR3, the DNA is TGTGCCAGCAGCCCACGGACAGGGGTTGCAACTAATGAAAAACTGTTTTTT. It translates to CASSPRTGVATNEKLFF.

V is TRBV5-1 and J is TRBJ2-3, with TRBD2 matching over 10 bases. V was pared by 4 bases and J by 6 bases, with 5 bases of the junction left unmatched. CDR1 is SGHRS and CDR2 is YFSETQ in the germline V gene. The CDR3 length is 14 residues. Here the CDR3 DNA reads TGCGCCAGCAGCCCGGGGACTAGCGTGGATACGCAGTATTTT. Translation gives CASSPGTSVDTQYF.